The TCR beta chain under discussion was sequenced for a study of breast tumors, draining lymph nodes, adjacent tissues. Points from the study as a whole: Compared with lymph nodes, tumors were less diverse; compared with nontumor tissue, more. Data only fit, rather than demonstrated, lymph node origin of most tumor T cells.

Samples came from axillary lymph nodes draining the breast cancer. Ten or more counts support this clonotype. The target antigen is unknown. TCRdb itself ran the multiplex PCR reads through MiXCR, one entry per CDR3 protein. The sample holds around 130,000 distinct CDR3 sequences; roughly 33% are singletons and the top ten take approximately 2.3%. Germline V lookup: CDR1 MGHDK, CDR2 SYGVNS. The CDR3 has 15 amino acids. The V end lost 4 bases, the J end lost 0 bases, and 7 bases lay between the germline ends. This sequence was found in a female donor with breast cancer. Some clones in this sample may be carry-over from other donors' samples. The gene calls are TRBV25-1 and TRBJ1-6, with a tentative D call TRBD1 (5 bases). The sequencing input was axillary lymph node tissue. Here the CDR3 DNA reads TGTGCCAGCAGTGGGGGGGGCTCCTATAATTCACCCCTCCACTTT. Translated, it gives CASSGGGSYNSPLHF.